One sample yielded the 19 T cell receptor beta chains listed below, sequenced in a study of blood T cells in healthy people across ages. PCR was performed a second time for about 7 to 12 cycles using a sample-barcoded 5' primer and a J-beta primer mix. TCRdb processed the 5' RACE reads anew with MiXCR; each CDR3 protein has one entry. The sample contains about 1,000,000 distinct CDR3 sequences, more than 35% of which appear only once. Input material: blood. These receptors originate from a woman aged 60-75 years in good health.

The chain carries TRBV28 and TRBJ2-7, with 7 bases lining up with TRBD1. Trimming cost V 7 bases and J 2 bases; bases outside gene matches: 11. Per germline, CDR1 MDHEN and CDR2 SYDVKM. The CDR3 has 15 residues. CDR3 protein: CASTRAGQDTYEQYF. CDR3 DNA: TGTGCCAGCACCCGGGCTGGACAGGACACCTACGAGCAGTACTTC. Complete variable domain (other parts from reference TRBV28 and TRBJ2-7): DVKVTQSSRYLVKRTGEKVFLECVQDMDHENMFWYRQDPGLGLRLIYFSYDVKMKEKGDIPEGYSVSREKKERFSLILESASTNQTSMYLCASTRAGQDTYEQYFGPGTRLTVT.

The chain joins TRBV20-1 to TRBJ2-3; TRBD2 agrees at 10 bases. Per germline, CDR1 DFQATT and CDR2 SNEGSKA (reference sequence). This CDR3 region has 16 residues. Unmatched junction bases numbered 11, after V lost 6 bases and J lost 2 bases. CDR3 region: CSAPPEREGFTDTQYF. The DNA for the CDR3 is TGCAGTGCCCCGCCCGAGCGGGAGGGTTTCACAGATACGCAGTATTTT.

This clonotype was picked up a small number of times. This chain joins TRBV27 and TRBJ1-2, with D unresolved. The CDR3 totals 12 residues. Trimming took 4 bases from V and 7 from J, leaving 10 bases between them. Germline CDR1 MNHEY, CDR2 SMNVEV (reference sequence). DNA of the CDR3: TGTGCCAGCAGTTCTGGAGGGTTTGGCTACACCTTC. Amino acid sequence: CASSSGGFGYTF.

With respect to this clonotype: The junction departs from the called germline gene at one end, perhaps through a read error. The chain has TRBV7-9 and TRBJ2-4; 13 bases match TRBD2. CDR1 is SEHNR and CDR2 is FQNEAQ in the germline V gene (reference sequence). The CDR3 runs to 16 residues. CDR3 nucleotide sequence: TGTGCCAGCAGCCCAGGGACTAGCGGGACCAAAAACATCCAGTACTTC. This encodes CASSPGTSGTKNIQYF.

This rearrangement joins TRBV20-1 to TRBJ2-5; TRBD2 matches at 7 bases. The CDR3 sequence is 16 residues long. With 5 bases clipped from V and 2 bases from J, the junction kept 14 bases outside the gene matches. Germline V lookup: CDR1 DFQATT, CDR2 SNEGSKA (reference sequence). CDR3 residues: CSAPAFERDLQETQYF. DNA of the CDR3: TGCAGTGCTCCTGCCTTTGAGCGGGACCTACAAGAGACCCAGTACTTC.

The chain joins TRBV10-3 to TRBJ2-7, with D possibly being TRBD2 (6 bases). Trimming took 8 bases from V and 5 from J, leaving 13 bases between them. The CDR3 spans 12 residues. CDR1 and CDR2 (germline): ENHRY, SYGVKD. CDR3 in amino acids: CAIRDAGNEQYF. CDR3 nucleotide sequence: TGTGCCATCCGGGACGCGGGGAACGAGCAGTACTTC.

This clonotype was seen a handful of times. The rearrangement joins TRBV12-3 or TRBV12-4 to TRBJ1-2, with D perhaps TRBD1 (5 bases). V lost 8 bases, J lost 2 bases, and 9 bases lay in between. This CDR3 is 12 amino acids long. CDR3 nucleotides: TGTGCCAGCGCCTGGGGCAACTATGGCTACACCTTC. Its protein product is CASAWGNYGYTF.

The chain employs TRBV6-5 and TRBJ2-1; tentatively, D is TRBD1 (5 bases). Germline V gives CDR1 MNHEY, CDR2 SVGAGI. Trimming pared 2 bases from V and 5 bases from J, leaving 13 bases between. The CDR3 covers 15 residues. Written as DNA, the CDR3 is TGTGCCAGCAGTTACGTTGGGCTAGGGGACAATGAGCAGTTCTTC. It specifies CASSYVGLGDNEQFF.

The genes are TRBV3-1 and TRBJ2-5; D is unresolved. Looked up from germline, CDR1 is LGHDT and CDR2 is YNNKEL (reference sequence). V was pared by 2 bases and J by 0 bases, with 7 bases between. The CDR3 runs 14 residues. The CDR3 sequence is CASSQRADQETQYF. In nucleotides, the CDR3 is TGTGCCAGCAGCCAACGGGCAGACCAAGAGACCCAGTACTTC.

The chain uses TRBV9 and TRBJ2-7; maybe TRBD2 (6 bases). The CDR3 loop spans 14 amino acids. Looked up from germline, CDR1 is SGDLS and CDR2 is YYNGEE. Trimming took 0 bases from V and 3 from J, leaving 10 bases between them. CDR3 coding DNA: TGTGCCAGCAGCGTAGGAGTGACTAGCTACGAGCAGTACTTC. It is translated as CASSVGVTSYEQYF.

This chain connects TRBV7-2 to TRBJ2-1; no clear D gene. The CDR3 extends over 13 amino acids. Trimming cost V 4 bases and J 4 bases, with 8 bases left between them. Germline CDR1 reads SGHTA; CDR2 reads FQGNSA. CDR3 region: CASSSPAYNEQFF. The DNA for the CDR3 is TGTGCCAGCAGCTCGCCGGCTTACAATGAGCAGTTCTTC. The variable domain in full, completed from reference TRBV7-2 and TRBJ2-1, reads GAGVSQSPSNKVTEKGKDVELRCDPISGHTALYWYRQSLGQGLEFLIYFQGNSAPDKSGLPSDRFSAERTGGSVSTLTIQRTQQEDSAVYLCASSSPAYNEQFFGPGTRLTVL.

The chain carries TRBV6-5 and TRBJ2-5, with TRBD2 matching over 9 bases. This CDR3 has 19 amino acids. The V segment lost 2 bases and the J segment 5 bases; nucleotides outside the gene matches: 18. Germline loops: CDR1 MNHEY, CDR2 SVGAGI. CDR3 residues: CASSYAASGISAGGETQYF. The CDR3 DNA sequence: TGTGCCAGCAGTTACGCGGCTAGCGGGATCTCGGCAGGGGGTGAGACCCAGTACTTC.

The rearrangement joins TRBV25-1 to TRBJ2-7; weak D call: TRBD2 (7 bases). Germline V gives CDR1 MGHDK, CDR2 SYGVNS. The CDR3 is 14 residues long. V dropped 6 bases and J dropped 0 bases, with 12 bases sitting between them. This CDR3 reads CASRGRGISYEQYF. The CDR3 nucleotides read TGTGCCAGCAGGGGGAGGGGGATCTCCTACGAGCAGTACTTC.

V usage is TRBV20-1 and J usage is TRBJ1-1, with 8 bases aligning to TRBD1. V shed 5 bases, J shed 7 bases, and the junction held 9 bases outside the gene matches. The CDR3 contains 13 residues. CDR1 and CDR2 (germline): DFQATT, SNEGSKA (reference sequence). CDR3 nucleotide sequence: TGCAGTGCTGACAATGGACAGGGTAATGAAGCTTTCTTT. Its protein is CSADNGQGNEAFF.

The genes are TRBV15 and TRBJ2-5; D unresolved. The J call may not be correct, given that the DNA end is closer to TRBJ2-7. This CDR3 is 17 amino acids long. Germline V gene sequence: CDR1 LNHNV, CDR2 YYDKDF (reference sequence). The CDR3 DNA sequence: TGTGCCACCAGCAGAGAAGGCACAGTCAGCCAAGACTACGAGCAGTACTTC. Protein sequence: CATSREGTVSQDYEQYF.

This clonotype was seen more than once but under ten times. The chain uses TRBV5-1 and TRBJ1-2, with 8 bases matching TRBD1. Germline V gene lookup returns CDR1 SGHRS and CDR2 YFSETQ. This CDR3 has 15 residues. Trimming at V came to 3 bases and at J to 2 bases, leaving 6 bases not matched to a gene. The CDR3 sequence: CASSSGQAVNYGYTF. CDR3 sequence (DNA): TGCGCCAGCAGCTCGGGACAGGCCGTGAACTATGGCTACACCTTC.

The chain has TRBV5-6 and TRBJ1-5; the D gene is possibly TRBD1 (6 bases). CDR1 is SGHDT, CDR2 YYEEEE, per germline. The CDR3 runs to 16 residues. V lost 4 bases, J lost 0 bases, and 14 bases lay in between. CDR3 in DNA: TGTGCCAGCAGCGTGAGCAGGGGACATAGCAATCAGCCCCAGCATTTT. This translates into CASSVSRGHSNQPQHF. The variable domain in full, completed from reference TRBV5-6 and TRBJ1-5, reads DAGVTQSPTHLIKTRGQQVTLRCSPKSGHDTVSWYQQALGQGPQFIFQYYEEEERQRGNFPDRFSGHQFPNYSSELNVNALLLGDSALYLCASSVSRGHSNQPQHFGDGTRLSIL.

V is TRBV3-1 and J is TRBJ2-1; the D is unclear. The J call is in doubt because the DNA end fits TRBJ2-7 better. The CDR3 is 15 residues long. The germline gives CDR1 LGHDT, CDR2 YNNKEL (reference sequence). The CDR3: CASRNGRSSYNEQYF. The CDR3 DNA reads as TGTGCCAGCCGAAACGGCAGGAGCTCCTACAATGAGCAGTACTTC.

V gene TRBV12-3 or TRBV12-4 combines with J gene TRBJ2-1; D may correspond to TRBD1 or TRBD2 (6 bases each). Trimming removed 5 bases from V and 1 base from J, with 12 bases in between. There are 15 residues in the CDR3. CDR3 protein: CASSLGGPSYNEQFF. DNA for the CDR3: TGTGCCAGCAGTCTAGGGGGGCCTTCCTACAATGAGCAGTTCTTC.